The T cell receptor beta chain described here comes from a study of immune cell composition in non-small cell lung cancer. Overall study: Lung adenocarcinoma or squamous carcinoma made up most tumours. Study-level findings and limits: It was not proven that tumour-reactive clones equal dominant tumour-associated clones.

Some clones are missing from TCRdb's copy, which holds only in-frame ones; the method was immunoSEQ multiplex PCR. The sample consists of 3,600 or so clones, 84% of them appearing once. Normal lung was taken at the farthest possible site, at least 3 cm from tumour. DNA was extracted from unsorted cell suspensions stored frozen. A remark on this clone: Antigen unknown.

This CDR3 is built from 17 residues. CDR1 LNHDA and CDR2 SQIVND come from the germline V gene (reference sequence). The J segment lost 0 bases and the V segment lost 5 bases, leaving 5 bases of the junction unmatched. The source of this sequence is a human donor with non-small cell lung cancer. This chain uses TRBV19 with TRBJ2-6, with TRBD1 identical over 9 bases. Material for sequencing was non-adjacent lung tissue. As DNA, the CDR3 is TGTGCCAGTAGTCCGGGACAGGGTTACTCTGGGGCCAACGTCCTGACTTTC. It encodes CASSPGQGYSGANVLTF.